The 7 T cell receptor beta chains given below trace back to one sample, sequenced in a study of blood T cell repertoires in COVID-19. Repertoires were generated with immunoSEQ multiplex PCR, while TCRdb's copy carries only in-frame clones and drops some. The sample includes about 180,000 clones, 80% to 90% of them seen just once. The specimen was peripheral blood. These receptors originate from a man between 50 and 59 years old with active or convalescent COVID-19.

CDR3 DNA sequence: TGTGCCAGCAGTTTACTCGGAGAGACCCAGTACTTC. Protein sequence: CASSLLGETQYF. V usage is TRBV27 and J usage is TRBJ2-5; D is undetermined. Germline V lookup: CDR1 MNHEY, CDR2 SMNVEV (reference sequence). The CDR3 length is 12 residues. The germline V and J ends were trimmed by 2 bases and 4 bases, with 5 bases remaining between them.

V is TRBV5-1 and J is TRBJ1-1, with a tentative D call TRBD1 (6 bases). CDR1 is SGHRS, CDR2 YFSETQ, per germline. The V and J ends lost 3 bases and 2 bases respectively, with 17 bases between them. There are 16 residues in the CDR3. CDR3 in amino acids: CASSSDSTRFNTEAFF. The CDR3 DNA is TGCGCCAGCAGCTCGGACAGTACTCGTTTCAACACTGAAGCTTTCTTT.

V usage is TRBV28 and J usage is TRBJ1-3; D ambiguous. This CDR3 spans 16 amino acids. CDR1 MDHEN and CDR2 SYDVKM come from the germline V gene. V was shortened by 8 bases and J by 4 bases, with 21 bases between the two germline ends. CDR3 nucleotides: TGTGCCAGCTTAACCCCGAGTTGGACGGGGGGAAACACCATATATTTT. It specifies CASLTPSWTGGNTIYF.

The chain links TRBV2 to TRBJ2-3; D is unclear. The CDR3 consists of 13 residues. Trimming pared 5 bases from V and 5 bases from J, leaving 11 bases between. Germline CDR1 is SNHLY and CDR2 is FYNNEI. CDR3 sequence: CASSLRDRDTQYF. The CDR3 nucleotides are TGTGCCAGCAGTCTTAGAGATCGAGATACGCAGTATTTT. The full variable domain, completed using reference TRBV2 and TRBJ2-3, is EPEVTQTPSHQVTQMGQEVILRCVPISNHLYFYWYRQILGQKVEFLVSFYNNEISEKSEIFDDQFSVERPDGSNFTLKIRSTKLEDSAMYFCASSLRDRDTQYFGPGTRLTVL.

This clone was detected only once. This rearrangement joins TRBV12-3 or TRBV12-4 to TRBJ2-7; D unresolved. V was clipped by 1 base and J by 4 bases, with 2 bases between them. The CDR3 is 11 amino acids. This CDR3 is CASSLVYEQYF. The CDR3 DNA follows: TGTGCCAGCAGTTTAGTATACGAGCAGTACTTC.

The chain is built from TRBV4-1 and TRBJ1-1, with no clear D. The CDR3 totals 15 residues. V lost 5 bases, J lost 3 bases, and 16 bases lay in between. The germline gives CDR1 MGHRA, CDR2 YSYEKL. The CDR3 DNA is TGCGCCAGCAGCAAGCGGGGTGGCGGGGACACTGAAGCTTTCTTT. Its translation is CASSKRGGGDTEAFF.

This clone was observed a handful of times. The CDR3 DNA sequence: TGTGCCAGCAGCTTGGCAGGACAGGGGGCCAATGAGCAGTTCTTC. Amino acid sequence: CASSLAGQGANEQFF. The V and J genes are TRBV5-5 and TRBJ2-1; 11 nucleotides match TRBD1. CDR1 SGHKS and CDR2 YYEKEE come from the germline V gene (reference sequence). The CDR3 loop spans 15 amino acids. V dropped 0 bases and J dropped 6; count of bases not matched to a gene: 2. The full variable domain, with the rest looked up from reference TRBV5-5 and TRBJ2-1, is DAGVTQSPTHLIKTRGQQVTLRCSPISGHKSVSWYQQVLGQGPQFIFQYYEKEERGRGNFPDRFSARQFPNYSSELNVNALLLGDSALYLCASSLAGQGANEQFFGPGTRLTVL.